This is a list of T cell receptor beta chains from one sample in a study of T cells in Graves' hyperthyroidism and ophthalmopathy. MiXCR, run by TCRdb on the multiplex PCR reads, gives a single entry per CDR3 protein. Counted here are a few hundred thousand distinct CDR3 sequences, around 42% occurring once; the ten biggest clones make up around 7.7%. Sequenced: peripheral blood or thyroid tissue (not recorded which). Every receptor here comes from a woman between 18 and 29 years old with Graves' hyperthyroidism. Both conserved end residues are part of each CDR3.

V	CDR3
TRBV7-8	CASSVVWGEKLFF
TRBV20-1	CSARAAGGREYEQYF
TRBV6-5	CASSYGVEQYF
TRBV10-3	CAIRGSYNEQYF
TRBV19	CASTGLAGNEQFF
TRBV29-1	CSLVTGEPNEKLFF
TRBV20-1	CSAKGTHEKLFF
TRBV25-1	CASSESKVTGELFF
TRBV12-5	CASGFTGTANTGELFF
TRBV15	CATSRSGQGSDYGYTF
TRBV29-1	CSVRAGTDGYTF
TRBV25-1	CASSEGIAGGYEQYF
TRBV20-1	CSARDPAGWQETQYF
TRBV6-5	CASGPDYEQYF
TRBV4-3	CASSREAVQNGQPQHF
TRBV6-5	CASREGLGAYEQYF
TRBV7-9	CASSFGGPSYEQYF
TRBV11-3	CASSRDRLNTEAFF
TRBV30	CAWEWGGDTEAFF
TRBV11-2	CASSPDTGEAGNTIYF
TRBV2	CASRDGTGGGYEQYF
TRBV20-1	CSARNRGAYQETQYF
TRBV12-3/TRBV12-4	CASSLPGEWTQYF
TRBV6-2/TRBV6-3	CASSYGQATSLGYGYTF
TRBV25-1	CASSARDTVSGDSYEQYF
TRBV5-6	CASSRWADSLNTEAFF
TRBV4-1	CASSQVDSSTDTQYF
TRBV24-1	CATSASQGIGYEQYF
TRBV2	CATEVGTEYNEQFF
TRBV6-1	CASSWGLEAFF
TRBV7-3	CASSYGTALRPQYF
TRBV6-6	CASSYGGTPSYEQYF
TRBV5-1	CASSLQGAYTEAFF
TRBV7-6	CASSHGLAEQETQYF
TRBV24-1	CATSDTGPTEAFF
TRBV27	CASSRLAGQGEVYEQYF
TRBV10-3	CAISEQREGVNQPQHF
TRBV7-9	CASSHPDRGRGEAFF
TRBV2	CASSLVAVLREGIYGYTF
TRBV2	CAGRLATSYEQYF
TRBV19	CASSIFGQGAGTEAFF
TRBV7-9	CASSFRDSTYNEQFF
TRBV6-1	CASGDGVGANVLTF
TRBV4-2	CASSQAPLGFRVTEAFF
TRBV7-9	CASSWRQGGLEHYEQYF
TRBV18	CASSPSWDTGELFF
TRBV25-1	CASSEHLVSYNEQFF
TRBV2	CASSPGGGTKGNQPQHF
TRBV4-1	CASSQETGGFGGYTF
TRBV9	CASSVDPGSTDTQYF
TRBV6-6	CASRAQYF
TRBV7-6	CASSARTGGSYEQYF
TRBV27	CASSFRQGANTGELFF
TRBV12-3/TRBV12-4	CASSLLGRVDYEQYF
TRBV20-1	CSATADRGTDTQYF
TRBV6-5	CASSYNRLLSYEQYF
TRBV7-2	CASSASSGRMSNQPQHF
TRBV19	CASKDTEAFF
TRBV20-1	CSATQGAGANVLTF
TRBV20-1	CSARLIADSSYEQYF